The 3 T cell receptor beta chains presented below share a single source sample, sequenced in a study of shared clonotypes between healthy human individuals (dated by TCRdb to 2018 to 2021). Libraries were constructed by the immunoSEQ multiplex PCR assay. TCRdb took over this immuneACCESS table, retaining in-frame rearrangements with V and J assigned. Such tables are incomplete; in checked studies, under half of the missing clones stem from an unresolved V gene, and the remainder is unexplained. The sample table holds around 1.6 million clones, of which 95% to 99% were seen once. Clones ranked in the top ten supply roughly 0.4% of the sample. Sequencing was done on a sample of naive CD4+ T cells sorted from blood. The cell subset or site label here, explained by the study, means: CD45RA+ positively selected. Receptors originate from a young man in good health.

This chain uses TRBV6-5 with TRBJ2-3; D remains unclear. Germline V CDR1 and CDR2: MNHEY, SVGAGI. V was trimmed by 0 bases and J by 2 bases, leaving 12 bases between them. CDR3 length: 16 amino acids. The CDR3 region is CASSYSHLIFTDTQYF. Written as DNA, the CDR3 is TGTGCCAGCAGTTACTCGCACCTAATCTTCACAGATACGCAGTATTTT.

V gene TRBV5-1 combines with J gene TRBJ2-7, with 10 bases fitting TRBD1. The V gene's germline CDR1 is SGHRS and CDR2 YFSETQ. V was clipped by 8 bases and J by 5 bases; unmatched bases: 7. The CDR3 extends over 13 amino acids. CDR3 sequence reads: CASNTDRGNEQYF. The CDR3 DNA follows: TGCGCCAGTAATACGGACAGGGGGAACGAGCAGTACTTC.

The rearrangement uses TRBV27 and TRBJ2-5; D call uncertain. Germline loops: CDR1 MNHEY, CDR2 SMNVEV (reference sequence). The CDR3 totals 14 residues. Trimming shortened V by 6 bases and J by 5 bases, and 16 bases separated the two germline ends. DNA for the CDR3: TGTGCCAGCAGCCACACGACATCCTGGGAGACCCAGTACTTC. Translated, it gives CASSHTTSWETQYF.